A selection of T cell receptor beta chains follows, all from one sample in a study of T cell responses to AZD1222 COVID-19 vaccine. The method was immunoSEQ multiplex PCR; TCRdb's version includes in-frame clones alone and lacks a portion of them. The sample shows about 86,000 clones, roughly 90% of them seen only once. The material sequenced was peripheral blood, taken on day 0 of AZD1222 vaccination. The source of these receptors is an adult in good health. CDR3s include the opening cysteine and the closing phenylalanine or tryptophan. A D gene is named only where the DNA matches it firmly. The size field is filled for only some rows; it gives once, few, many or a size class.

V: TRBV6-5; size: -; D: -; J: TRBJ2-4; CDR3: CASRTAKNIQYF; DNA: TGTGCCAGCAGGACAGCCAAAAACATTCAGTACTTC
V: TRBV9; size: -; D: TRBD1; J: TRBJ2-3; CDR3: CASSGQGVSTDTQYF; DNA: TGTGCCAGCAGCGGACAGGGGGTTAGCACAGATACGCAGTATTTT
V: TRBV5-1; size: -; D: -; J: TRBJ1-1; CDR3: CASSFSLTGPNTEAFF; DNA: TGCGCCAGCAGCTTTTCACTAACGGGTCCTAACACTGAAGCTTTCTTT
V: TRBV14; size: -; D: -; J: TRBJ2-7; CDR3: CASSQDRWLYEQYF; DNA: TGTGCCAGCAGCCAAGATCGCTGGCTCTACGAGCAGTACTTC
V: TRBV7-2; size: few; D: TRBD2; J: TRBJ2-2; CDR3: CASSLSGRATGELFF; DNA: TGTGCCAGCAGCCTCAGCGGGAGGGCTACCGGGGAGCTGTTTTTT
V: TRBV5-1; size: -; D: -; J: TRBJ1-1; CDR3: CASSLAAGNTEAFF; DNA: TGCGCCAGCAGCTTGGCCGCAGGGAACACTGAAGCTTTCTTT
V: TRBV6-5; size: -; D: -; J: TRBJ1-2; CDR3: CASSYSGTYGYTF; DNA: TGTGCCAGCAGTTACTCAGGGACCTATGGCTACACCTTC
V: TRBV5-1; size: -; D: TRBD1; J: TRBJ1-6; CDR3: CASSVRGQGLSSPLHF; DNA: TGCGCCAGCAGCGTACGGGGACAGGGCCTTTCCTCACCCCTCCACTTT
V: TRBV28; size: once; D: -; J: TRBJ1-1; CDR3: CASSLAGTRGEAFF; DNA: TGTGCCAGCAGTTTGGCGGGAACCAGGGGTGAAGCTTTCTTT
V: TRBV5-5; size: -; D: -; J: TRBJ1-1; CDR3: CASRGGATEAFF; DNA: TGTGCCAGCAGGGGAGGCGCGACTGAAGCTTTCTTT
V: TRBV19; size: -; D: -; J: TRBJ1-1; CDR3: CASTPQGRLNTEAFF; DNA: TGTGCCAGTACCCCCCAGGGCCGGCTGAACACTGAAGCTTTCTTT
V: TRBV7-2; size: -; D: -; J: TRBJ2-7; CDR3: CASSINKVAYEQYF; DNA: TGTGCCAGCAGCATTAACAAAGTGGCGTACGAGCAGTACTTC
V: TRBV30; size: -; D: -; J: TRBJ1-5; CDR3: CAWSYRDALGNQPQHF; DNA: TGTGCCTGGAGCTACAGGGATGCTTTAGGCAATCAGCCCCAGCATTTT
V: TRBV9; size: -; D: TRBD1; J: TRBJ2-7; CDR3: CASSVESGQGLSKPYEQYF; DNA: TGTGCCAGCAGCGTAGAGTCGGGACAGGGGTTATCCAAACCCTACGAGCAGTACTTC
V: TRBV18; size: -; D: TRBD2; J: TRBJ2-1; CDR3: CASSPELPSGPDNEQFF; DNA: TGTGCCAGCTCACCAGAACTGCCTAGCGGGCCTGACAATGAGCAGTTCTTC
V: TRBV20-1; size: -; D: -; J: TRBJ2-1; CDR3: CSASGAGDNEQFF; DNA: TGCAGTGCCAGTGGGGCCGGGGACAATGAGCAGTTCTTC
V: TRBV30; size: -; D: TRBD1; J: TRBJ1-5; CDR3: CAWSLQGAPNQPQHF; DNA: TGTGCCTGGAGTTTACAGGGGGCGCCCAATCAGCCCCAGCATTTT
V: TRBV7-6; size: -; D: -; J: TRBJ2-5; CDR3: CASSRGTGVRETQYF; DNA: TGTGCCAGCAGCCGAGGGACGGGGGTGAGAGAGACCCAGTACTTC
V: TRBV4-1; size: -; D: -; J: TRBJ2-1; CDR3: CASSQDRPPGLRNEQFF; DNA: TGCGCCAGCAGCCAAGATCGCCCGCCGGGACTCCGCAATGAGCAGTTCTTC
V: TRBV5-4; size: -; D: -; J: TRBJ1-1; CDR3: CASSLVSRAVNTEAFF; DNA: TGTGCCAGCAGCTTGGTTTCCAGGGCCGTGAACACTGAAGCTTTCTTT
V: TRBV28; size: -; D: TRBD2; J: TRBJ2-2; CDR3: CASSSRNSGGSGELFF; DNA: TGTGCCAGCAGTTCCCGAAATAGCGGGGGCTCAGGGGAGCTGTTTTTT
V: TRBV5-6; size: once; D: TRBD1; J: TRBJ2-6; CDR3: CASSLVGTGNTGANVLTF; DNA: TGTGCCAGCAGCTTGGTAGGGACAGGGAATACTGGGGCCAACGTCCTGACTTTC
V: TRBV15; size: -; D: -; J: TRBJ1-5; CDR3: CATSRVLGRGPSPRQPQHF; DNA: TGTGCCACCAGCAGAGTTTTGGGCAGAGGACCCTCCCCAAGACAGCCCCAGCATTTT
V: TRBV6-5; size: -; D: TRBD1; J: TRBJ2-2; CDR3: CASNFDRGRGELFF; DNA: TGTGCCAGCAATTTCGACAGGGGGAGGGGGGAGCTGTTTTTT
V: TRBV9; size: -; D: TRBD1; J: TRBJ1-5; CDR3: CASSVSGGGNQPQHF; DNA: TGTGCCAGCAGCGTATCAGGGGGCGGCAATCAGCCCCAGCATTTT
V: TRBV6-5; size: few; D: TRBD1; J: TRBJ1-2; CDR3: CASSPQTGQAIGYTF; DNA: TGTGCCAGCAGTCCCCAGACGGGACAGGCTATTGGCTACACCTTC
V: TRBV15; size: -; D: -; J: TRBJ2-2; CDR3: CATRRGTGELFF; DNA: TGTGCCACCCGCCGAGGGACCGGGGAGCTGTTTTTT
V: TRBV6-1; size: -; D: TRBD1; J: TRBJ1-6; CDR3: CASSEQGGSYNSPLHF; DNA: TGTGCCAGCAGTGAACAGGGGGGCTCCTATAATTCACCCCTCCACTTT
V: TRBV5-5; size: -; D: -; J: TRBJ2-7; CDR3: CASSSTQTLYEQYF; DNA: TGTGCCAGCAGCTCCACACAGACCCTCTACGAGCAGTACTTC
V: TRBV10-3; size: -; D: -; J: TRBJ1-3; CDR3: CATATGGNSGNTIYF; DNA: TGTGCCACCGCGACGGGGGGGAACTCTGGAAACACCATATATTTT
V: TRBV29-1; size: -; D: -; J: TRBJ1-5; CDR3: CSVTVTAGNQPQHF; DNA: TGCAGCGTGACCGTGACAGCAGGCAATCAGCCCCAGCATTTT
V: TRBV6-5; size: -; D: TRBD1; J: TRBJ1-5; CDR3: CASSYSWTGVNQPQHF; DNA: TGTGCCAGCAGTTACTCGTGGACAGGGGTCAATCAGCCCCAGCATTTT
V: TRBV11-2; size: -; D: -; J: TRBJ2-2; CDR3: CASSPEAASHTGELFF; DNA: TGTGCCAGCAGCCCGGAAGCGGCTAGCCACACCGGGGAGCTGTTTTTT
V: TRBV10-3; size: -; D: -; J: TRBJ1-1; CDR3: CAISPTSRNTEAFF; DNA: TGTGCCATCAGTCCCACCAGCAGGAACACTGAAGCTTTCTTT
V: TRBV9; size: -; D: TRBD2; J: TRBJ2-3; CDR3: CASSSRQRGYTDTQYF; DNA: TGTGCCAGCAGCTCAAGACAGCGGGGATACACAGATACGCAGTATTTT
V: TRBV24-1; size: -; D: -; J: TRBJ2-1; CDR3: CATSETTYNEQFF; DNA: TGTGCCACCTCAGAGACAACCTACAATGAGCAGTTCTTC
V: TRBV6-4; size: -; D: -; J: TRBJ1-1; CDR3: CASSEEVLGAGLIGNTEAFF; DNA: TGTGCCAGCAGTGAGGAGGTTTTAGGGGCCGGTCTCATAGGGAACACTGAAGCTTTCTTT
V: TRBV29-1; size: -; D: TRBD1; J: TRBJ1-4; CDR3: CSVEAGGTVGVELFF; DNA: TGCAGCGTTGAGGCAGGGGGTACCGTGGGTGTTGAACTGTTTTTT
V: TRBV2; size: -; D: TRBD1; J: TRBJ1-5; CDR3: CASSDRGQSNQPQHF; DNA: TGTGCCAGCAGTGACAGGGGGCAGAGCAATCAGCCCCAGCATTTT
V: TRBV9; size: -; D: -; J: TRBJ1-1; CDR3: CASSARQNTEAFF; DNA: TGTGCCAGCAGCGCCCGACAGAACACTGAAGCTTTCTTT
V: TRBV5-4; size: -; D: -; J: TRBJ2-2; CDR3: CATIPGLDARNTGELFF; DNA: TGTGCCACCATCCCGGGGCTCGATGCTCGGAACACCGGGGAGCTGTTTTTT
V: TRBV5-1; size: -; D: -; J: TRBJ1-4; CDR3: CASRTQPRVDEKLFF; DNA: TGCGCCAGCAGGACTCAACCCAGGGTCGATGAAAAACTGTTTTTT